The rows below give T cell receptor beta chains drawn from one sample of a study of neurological immune-mediated disorders. Each CDR3 protein is one row after TCRdb ran MiXCR on the 5' RACE reads. Among approximately 70,000 distinct CDR3 sequences listed, 4.5% to 6% were seen once. The sample comprised PBMCs. These receptors originate from a woman aged 70 to 79 with multiple sclerosis. Both conserved end residues are part of each CDR3. A D gene is named only where the DNA matches it firmly. The size field is filled for only some rows; it gives once, few, many or a size class.

CDR3 length,D gene,V gene,J gene,clone size,CDR3 protein,CDR3 DNA
14,NA,TRBV5-6,TRBJ2-1,many,CASRASKGYNEQFF,TGTGCCAGCAGGGCTTCCAAAGGGTACAATGAGCAGTTCTTC
15,NA,TRBV20-1,TRBJ1-4,many,CSAFPTGPEREKLFF,TGCAGTGCCTTTCCCACCGGGCCCGAAAGGGAAAAACTGTTTTTT
16,NA,TRBV21-1,TRBJ2-5,many,CASSKCGRGVRETQYF,TGTGCCAGCAGCAAATGCGGCAGGGGAGTCAGAGAGACCCAGTACTTC
13,NA,TRBV10-1,TRBJ2-5,many,CASSEGGWETQYF,TGCGCCAGCAGTGAAGGCGGCTGGGAGACCCAGTACTTC
11,NA,TRBV20-1,TRBJ2-5,many,CSAIAGETQYF,TGCAGTGCTATCGCTGGAGAGACCCAGTACTTC
15,TRBD2,TRBV5-1,TRBJ2-5,NA,CASSFSGGYQETQYF,TGCGCCAGCAGCTTCTCCGGGGGGTACCAAGAGACCCAGTACTTC
13,NA,TRBV20-1,TRBJ1-1,many,CSASPWNDTEAFF,TGCAGTGCTAGTCCCTGGAATGACACTGAAGCTTTCTTT
12,NA,TRBV12-3/TRBV12-4,TRBJ1-1,many,CASSLMQVKAFF,TGTGCCAGCAGTTTAATGCAGGTCAAAGCTTTCTTT
12,NA,TRBV18,TRBJ2-1,NA,CDSSTNTNEQFF,TGTGACAGCTCAACAAATACCAATGAGCAGTTCTTC
13,TRBD1,TRBV24-1,TRBJ1-5,many,CATYRDSNQPQHF,TGTGCCACCTACCGGGACAGTAATCAGCCCCAGCATTTT
15,TRBD2,TRBV12-3/TRBV12-4,TRBJ2-4,many,CASSSRLAGVDIQYF,TGTGCCAGCAGTTCGAGACTAGCGGGAGTTGACATTCAGTACTTC
14,TRBD1,TRBV20-1,TRBJ2-1,many,CSARRDSSTQGQFF,TGCAGTGCTAGAAGGGACAGCTCCACACAGGGGCAGTTCTTC
14,NA,TRBV20-1,TRBJ1-2,many,CSARRQPLNYGYTF,TGCAGTGCTAGAAGACAGCCTCTTAACTATGGCTACACCTTC
13,NA,TRBV29-1,TRBJ2-6,many,CSVTGTGANVLTF,TGCAGCGTTACAGGGACTGGGGCCAACGTCCTGACTTTC
12,NA,TRBV25-1,TRBJ1-3,many,CASTGVGNTIYF,TGTGCCAGCACCGGGGTTGGAAACACCATATATTTT
15,NA,TRBV7-8,TRBJ1-3,few,CASSPARTSGNTIYF,TGTGCCAGCAGCCCAGCACGGACCTCTGGAAACACCATATATTTT
15,NA,TRBV5-1,TRBJ1-5,NA,CASSLGARGNQPQHF,TGCGCCAGCAGCTTGGGAGCCAGGGGCAATCAGCCCCAGCATTTT
13,NA,TRBV20-1,TRBJ1-2,few,CSAPGLTNYGYTF,TGCAGTGCTCCGGGACTTACTAACTATGGCTACACCTTC
15,TRBD2,TRBV6-5,TRBJ2-7,many,CASSYSLAGAYEQYF,TGTGCCAGCAGTTACTCCCTAGCGGGAGCCTACGAGCAGTACTTC
14,TRBD1,TRBV7-2,TRBJ1-2,many,CASSLGQGARGYTF,TGTGCCAGCAGCTTAGGACAGGGGGCACGCGGCTACACCTTC
12,NA,TRBV20-1,TRBJ1-2,few,CSATDNGYGYTF,TGCAGTGCAACTGATAATGGGTATGGCTACACCTTC
12,NA,TRBV5-6,TRBJ1-1,many,CASSLVSTEAFF,TGTGCCAGCAGCTTGGTTAGTACTGAAGCTTTCTTT